This T cell receptor (beta chain) was found in a study of blood T cell repertoires in COVID-19. At the level of the study: Acute and convalescent COVID-19 specimens originated in the United States, Italy and Spain. PBMCs, B-cell-depleted T cells, or T cells were the source of the cDNA or gDNA that made up the material.

The germline V gene encodes CDR1 SGHRS and CDR2 YFSETQ. CDR3 length: 16 amino acids. As regards this clone: Compared with germline, one end of the junction differs, possibly owing to a read error.

Profiling relied on immunoSEQ multiplex PCR, and the TCRdb table lists in-frame clones only, not all of them. The sample carries about 290,000 clones, roughly 86% recorded once. The Seattle site enrolled patients during active infection and followed them longitudinally. This rearrangement joins TRBV5-1 to TRBJ2-3; 8 nucleotides align to TRBD2. Sequencing was done on a sample of peripheral blood. The clonotype was recovered from a woman in her twenties or thirties with COVID-19, enrolled during active disease. The CDR3 protein is CASGLLAEPSTDTQYF. CDR3 sequence (DNA): TGCGCCAGCGGCTTACTAGCGGAGCCTAGCACAGATACGCAGTATTTT.